This TCR beta chain was identified during a study of blood T cells in healthy people across ages. Comment on this clonotype: Antigen unknown.

Germline CDR1 is SNHLY and CDR2 is FYNNEI. V lost 2 bases and J lost 2; bases outside the gene matches: 7. The CDR3 is made up of 17 amino acids. Drawn from each donor were roughly 9.4 milliliters of peripheral blood. A minimum of 6 million PBMCs was isolated per sample. Next came a second PCR, run for roughly 6 to 11 cycles, which used a sample-barcoded 5' primer along with a J-beta primer mix. MiXCR, applied by TCRdb to the 5' RACE reads, yields one record per CDR3 protein. The repertoire includes roughly 1,700,000 distinct CDR3 sequences, 25% to 30% of them detected once, and about 7.7% sits in the top ten. Whole-study results and caveats: Age brought a roughly linear fall in TCR beta diversity measured per million T cells. When one million T cells were used, diversity estimates were thought to be underestimates.

V is TRBV2 and J is TRBJ2-1; 9 positions agree with TRBD2. The clonotype was recovered from a woman aged 25 to 39 in good health. Sequences were obtained from blood. CDR3 residues: CASSEPTVAGAYNEQFF. The DNA of the CDR3 is TGTGCCAGCAGTGAACCGACCGTAGCGGGAGCCTACAATGAGCAGTTCTTC.